This TCR beta chain appears in the sequencing data of a study of shared clonotypes between healthy human individuals. About the research overall: The cohort comprised a couple of women and a few men. Their ages spanned 18 to 49 years. Donors had three CD4 naive, three CD4 memory, two CD8 naive and one CD8 memory plate apiece. Findings and caveats of the study: All-four-donor shared clonotypes had higher generation probabilities than non-shared clonotypes did. The diversity represented, both genetic and in exposure history, was limited by few donors.

TCRdb's copy holds only in-frame clones and misses some; the assay was immunoSEQ multiplex PCR. This sample has around 1,900,000 clones; around 93% occur once, and the top ten carry about 1.7%. Comments on this clone: Its cognate antigen is unknown.

CDR1 is SGHTA, CDR2 FQGTGA, per germline. Trimming cost V 3 bases and J 1 base, with 11 bases left between them. The CDR3 consists of 15 residues. Naive CD8 cells were CD45RO-negative, positively selected for CCR7, excluding terminally differentiated effector memory CD45RA+ cells. The receptor was isolated from a man between 18 and 29 years old in good health. Some clones in this sample may be carry-over from other donors' samples. The sample taken for sequencing was naive CD8+ T cells from PBMCs. The chain has TRBV7-3 and TRBJ2-3; no firm D call. This CDR3 reads CASSFGIGGTDTQYF. The DNA of the CDR3 is TGTGCCAGCAGCTTTGGTATAGGAGGCACAGATACGCAGTATTTT. Complete variable domain (other parts from reference TRBV7-3 and TRBJ2-3): GAGVSQTPSNKVTEKGKYVELRCDPISGHTALYWYRQSLGQGPEFLIYFQGTGAADDSGLPNDRFFAVRPEGSVSTLKIQRTERGDSAVYLCASSFGIGGTDTQYFGPGTRLTVL.